The 11 T cell receptor beta chains in this list originate from one sample, sequenced in a study of OX40 agonist ivuxolimab in advanced cancers. Sequenced by immunoSEQ multiplex PCR; TCRdb stores in-frame clones only, minus some. Altogether some 100,000 clones are present, approximately 81% being singletons, with the ten largest covering around 1.1%. Sequences were derived from CD4+ or CD8+ T cells sorted from blood, sampled in a trial of the OX40 agonist ivuxolimab. These receptors were obtained from an adult with an advanced solid tumor such as melanoma, head and neck, liver or kidney cancer.

This clone was recorded once. The rearrangement links TRBV5-1 to TRBJ1-1, with 7 bases lining up with TRBD1. Trimming took 0 bases from V and 5 from J; bases not matched to a gene: 4. The CDR3 extends over 14 amino acids. Germline lookup yields CDR1 SGHRS and CDR2 YFSETQ. The CDR3 here is CASSLDRGETEAFF. The CDR3 nucleotides read TGCGCCAGCAGCTTGGACAGGGGAGAAACTGAAGCTTTCTTT. Variable domain in full (rest from reference TRBV5-1 and TRBJ1-1): KAGVTQTPRYLIKTRGQQVTLSCSPISGHRSVSWYQQTPGQGLQFLFEYFSETQRNKGNFPGRFSGRQFSNSRSEMNVSTLELGDSALYLCASSLDRGETEAFFGQGTRLTVV.

The V gene is TRBV29-1, the J gene TRBJ2-2, with a possible D match to TRBD1 (5 bases). Germline CDR1 reads SQVTM; CDR2 reads ANQGSEA. CDR3 length: 16 amino acids. Trimming left V 6 bases short and J 2 bases short, with 19 bases between. CDR3 residues: CSVEDKEGFNTGELFF. In nucleotides, the CDR3 is TGCAGCGTAGAGGACAAGGAAGGTTTTAACACCGGGGAGCTGTTTTTT.

The chain employs TRBV7-6 and TRBJ1-4, with D possibly matching TRBD1 (6 bases). The CDR3 runs 15 residues. Trimming removed 1 base at V and 5 bases at J, with 11 bases between. The germline CDR1 and CDR2 sequences are SGHVS and FNYEAQ. CDR3 protein: CASSLGGGANEKLFF. DNA of the CDR3: TGTGCCAGCAGCTTAGGTGGGGGGGCGAATGAAAAACTGTTTTTT.

V usage is TRBV10-3 and J usage is TRBJ2-1; D remains unclear. This CDR3 spans 13 amino acids. The germline gives CDR1 ENHRY, CDR2 SYGVKD. V was pared by 0 bases and J by 7 bases, with 7 bases between. The CDR3 region is CAISESWGNEQFF. CDR3 sequence (DNA): TGTGCCATCAGTGAGTCTTGGGGTAATGAGCAGTTCTTC.

The chain links TRBV7-7 to TRBJ2-3; 7 bases map to TRBD2. From germline, CDR1 is SSHAT and CDR2 FNYEAQ (reference sequence). Trimming removed 5 bases from V and 0 bases from J; junction bases left unmatched: 5. The CDR3 spans 15 residues. CDR3 sequence reads: CASSPGTISTDTQYF. CDR3 DNA: TGTGCCAGCAGCCCCGGGACTATTAGCACAGATACGCAGTATTTT.

J is TRBJ2-5 and V is TRBV21-1; the D call TRBD1 from the table was never checked on the DNA. TRBV21-1 is flagged as a pseudogene. The CDR3 has 17 amino acids. The CDR3: CASSIRDRGPFRETQYF. DNA of the CDR3: TGTGCCAGCAGCATCCGGGACAGGGGACCTTTTAGAGAGACCCAGTACTTC.

The chain uses TRBV5-1 and TRBJ2-2; D possibly uses TRBD1 or TRBD2 (7 bases each). The CDR3 sequence is 19 residues long. Germline CDR1 reads SGHRS; CDR2 reads YFSETQ. V was cut by 5 bases and J by 2 bases, with 25 bases left in between. CDR3 nucleotide sequence: TGCGCCAGCAGTTCCCCACGACCCCAGGGGGGGACCAACACCGGGGAGCTGTTTTTT. Encoded protein: CASSSPRPQGGTNTGELFF.

The J gene is TRBJ2-1, the V gene TRBV30; perhaps TRBD1 as D (6 bases). The V gene lost 2 bases and the J gene lost 4 bases, with 9 bases spanning the gap. This CDR3 contains 13 residues. CDR1 is GTSNPN and CDR2 is SVGIG in the germline V gene (reference sequence). The CDR3 bases are TGTGCCTGGAGTCCGGACAGTTACAATGAGCAGTTCTTC. It translates to CAWSPDSYNEQFF.

V usage is TRBV7-9 and J usage is TRBJ2-1; 8 bases align to TRBD2. The CDR3 is made up of 14 amino acids. With 5 bases clipped from V and 6 bases from J, the junction kept 6 bases outside the gene matches. Germline V gives CDR1 SEHNR, CDR2 FQNEAQ (reference sequence). The CDR3 loop is CASSLRGGLNEQFF. In nucleotides, the CDR3 is TGTGCCAGCAGCCTTCGGGGGGGTCTCAATGAGCAGTTCTTC.

This chain links TRBV7-2 with TRBJ2-7; weak D call: TRBD1 (5 bases). V lost 5 bases and J lost 3, with 8 bases in between. CDR3 length equals 12 residues. Germline V lookup: CDR1 SGHTA, CDR2 FQGNSA. This CDR3 is CASSRQGYEQYF. Here the CDR3 DNA reads TGTGCCAGCAGCCGCCAGGGCTACGAGCAGTACTTC.

This clone was seen once. J is TRBJ2-4 and V is TRBV7-2; D is undetermined. This CDR3 has 12 residues. Germline V gene sequence: CDR1 SGHTA, CDR2 FQGNSA. V lost 2 bases and J 5 bases, leaving 4 bases between the germline ends. The CDR3 protein is CASSLYQNIQYF. CDR3 bases: TGTGCCAGCAGCTTATATCAAAACATTCAGTACTTC.